This is a list of T cell receptor beta chains from one sample in a study of T cell changes during pregnancy in multiple sclerosis. Repertoires were generated with immunoSEQ multiplex PCR, while TCRdb's copy carries only in-frame clones and drops some. The sample has 19,000 or so clones; around 90% are singletons. Source: CD8+ T cells from peripheral blood mononuclear cells, taken after pregnancy. The receptors come from a female donor in good health, enrolled as a control in a pregnancy study. Each CDR3 is given with its conserved first and last residue. Each record gives: CDR3 DNA, CDR3 protein, D gene, J gene, clone size, V gene. The D gene is left open where the match is weak. Clone size appears in some rows only: once, few, many, or a class for an expanded clone.

CDR3 DNA: TGTGCCAGCAGCTTAGGTCCGGGAACTAATGAAAAACTGTTTTTT
CDR3 protein: CASSLGPGTNEKLFF
D gene: .
J gene: TRBJ1-4
clone size: .
V gene: TRBV11-2

CDR3 DNA: TGTGCCAGCAGCTTAACAAGGGGGCTCGACAATGAGCAGTTCTTC
CDR3 protein: CASSLTRGLDNEQFF
D gene: TRBD1
J gene: TRBJ2-1
clone size: .
V gene: TRBV7-3

CDR3 DNA: TGTGCCAGCAGTGATCCTCGGACAGGGACCTACGAGCAGTACTTC
CDR3 protein: CASSDPRTGTYEQYF
D gene: TRBD1
J gene: TRBJ2-7
clone size: large
V gene: TRBV6-1

CDR3 DNA: TGTGCCAGCAGCGCGTTGACAGGCGCTGAAGCTTTCTTT
CDR3 protein: CASSALTGAEAFF
D gene: .
J gene: TRBJ1-1
clone size: .
V gene: TRBV9

CDR3 DNA: TGTGCCAGCAGCGTAGAAGGACAGGGCACAGATACGCAGTATTTT
CDR3 protein: CASSVEGQGTDTQYF
D gene: TRBD1
J gene: TRBJ2-3
clone size: .
V gene: TRBV9

CDR3 DNA: TGTGCCAGCAGCCTCCACCAGGCCCCCTACGAGCAGTACTTC
CDR3 protein: CASSLHQAPYEQYF
D gene: .
J gene: TRBJ2-7
clone size: .
V gene: TRBV11-2

CDR3 DNA: TGTGCCAGCGGACAGGGGGTGTTGGGCTACACCTTC
CDR3 protein: CASGQGVLGYTF
D gene: TRBD1
J gene: TRBJ1-2
clone size: .
V gene: TRBV2

CDR3 DNA: TGTGCCAGCAGCGTAGGACAGGGGGAGAATGACATTCAGTACTTC
CDR3 protein: CASSVGQGENDIQYF
D gene: TRBD1
J gene: TRBJ2-4
clone size: medium-sized
V gene: TRBV6-4

CDR3 DNA: TGTGCCAGCAGTTTACTAGCGGGAGCTGGGGATACGCAGTATTTT
CDR3 protein: CASSLLAGAGDTQYF
D gene: TRBD2
J gene: TRBJ2-3
clone size: once
V gene: TRBV27

CDR3 DNA: TGTGCCAGCAGCTCGAACCCTACTGACCCGGGGAATGAGCAGTTCTTC
CDR3 protein: CASSSNPTDPGNEQFF
D gene: .
J gene: TRBJ2-1
clone size: .
V gene: TRBV5-6

CDR3 DNA: TGCAGCGTTCAGGACACAAATACCGGGGAGCTGTTTTTT
CDR3 protein: CSVQDTNTGELFF
D gene: .
J gene: TRBJ2-2
clone size: .
V gene: TRBV29-1

CDR3 DNA: TGTGCCAGCAGCCAAGACCTACTAGGAGATACGCAGTATTTT
CDR3 protein: CASSQDLLGDTQYF
D gene: .
J gene: TRBJ2-3
clone size: .
V gene: TRBV14

CDR3 DNA: TGTGCCAGCAGTTATCTGACAGGAGCGGAGACTGAAGCTTTCTTT
CDR3 protein: CASSYLTGAETEAFF
D gene: .
J gene: TRBJ1-1
clone size: once
V gene: TRBV6-5

CDR3 DNA: TGTGCCAGCAGCCCACTACAGGGGAGTGAAGATCAGCCCCAGCATTTT
CDR3 protein: CASSPLQGSEDQPQHF
D gene: TRBD1
J gene: TRBJ1-5
clone size: .
V gene: TRBV6-7

CDR3 DNA: TGTGCCACTCCCGAGGGACCAGGGGCCTTTAACTATGGCTACACCTTC
CDR3 protein: CATPEGPGAFNYGYTF
D gene: .
J gene: TRBJ1-2
clone size: once
V gene: TRBV15

CDR3 DNA: TGCGCCAGCAGCTTGGGGGACTCCACAGATACGCAGTATTTT
CDR3 protein: CASSLGDSTDTQYF
D gene: .
J gene: TRBJ2-3
clone size: .
V gene: TRBV5-1

CDR3 DNA: TGTGCCAGCAGCGCCCCCGGGACAGGTGAAAAACTGTTTTTT
CDR3 protein: CASSAPGTGEKLFF
D gene: TRBD1
J gene: TRBJ1-4
clone size: .
V gene: TRBV9

CDR3 DNA: TGCGCCAGCGGGTCGGACAGGGGGATAGTGCATGAGCAGTTCTTC
CDR3 protein: CASGSDRGIVHEQFF
D gene: TRBD1
J gene: TRBJ2-1
clone size: .
V gene: TRBV5-1

CDR3 DNA: TGTGCCAGCAGCTTAGTCTGGCACGCCGATGAAGCTTTCTTT
CDR3 protein: CASSLVWHADEAFF
D gene: .
J gene: TRBJ1-1
clone size: .
V gene: TRBV11-2

CDR3 DNA: TGTGCCAGCAGCTTCTGGGGAGTTGAAGCTTTCTTT
CDR3 protein: CASSFWGVEAFF
D gene: .
J gene: TRBJ1-1
clone size: .
V gene: TRBV7-2

CDR3 DNA: TGTGCCAGCAGCCTTCAGGGACAGGGCTACGAGCAGTACTTC
CDR3 protein: CASSLQGQGYEQYF
D gene: TRBD1
J gene: TRBJ2-7
clone size: few
V gene: TRBV7-9

CDR3 DNA: TGCGCCAGCAGCCAGACTAGCGGGGATTACAATGAGCAGTTCTTC
CDR3 protein: CASSQTSGDYNEQFF
D gene: TRBD2
J gene: TRBJ2-1
clone size: .
V gene: TRBV4-1